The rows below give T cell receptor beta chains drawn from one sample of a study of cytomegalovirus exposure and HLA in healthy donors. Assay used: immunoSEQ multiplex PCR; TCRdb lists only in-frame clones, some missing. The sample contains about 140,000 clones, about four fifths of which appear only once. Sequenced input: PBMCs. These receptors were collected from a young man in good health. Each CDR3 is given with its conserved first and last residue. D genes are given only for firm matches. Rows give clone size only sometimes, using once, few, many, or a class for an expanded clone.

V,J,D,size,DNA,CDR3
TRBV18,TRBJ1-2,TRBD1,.,TGTGCCAGCTCGCGGGACAGGAGCTATGGCTACACCTTC,CASSRDRSYGYTF
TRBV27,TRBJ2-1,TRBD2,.,TGTGCCAGCAGTTCCTGGACTAGCCCGTACAATGAGCAGTTCTTC,CASSSWTSPYNEQFF
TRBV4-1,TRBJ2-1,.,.,TGCGCCAGCAGCCCGCTGGGGCTGGGCAATGAGCAGTTCTTC,CASSPLGLGNEQFF
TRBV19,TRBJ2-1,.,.,TGTGCCAGTAGTACTCTAGCGAGTTCCTACAATGAGCAGTTCTTC,CASSTLASSYNEQFF
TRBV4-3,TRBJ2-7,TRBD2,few,TGCGCCAGCAGTACCGGGACTAGCGATACCTTAGGCGAGCAGTACTTC,CASSTGTSDTLGEQYF
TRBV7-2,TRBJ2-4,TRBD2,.,TGTGCCAGCACCCAAGGGGGACTAGAAAAAAACATTCAGTACTTC,CASTQGGLEKNIQYF
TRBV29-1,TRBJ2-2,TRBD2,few,TGCAGCGCACGGACGACTAGCGGGAGGCCCCCCGGGGAGCTGTTTTTT,CSARTTSGRPPGELFF
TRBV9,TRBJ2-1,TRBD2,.,TGTGCCAGCAGCGTAGGCCGCGGGAGGTACAATGAGCAGTTCTTC,CASSVGRGRYNEQFF
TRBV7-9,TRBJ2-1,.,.,TGTGCCAGCAGCTTAGTCGCGGGACCGGAGGGGAATGAGCAGTTCTTC,CASSLVAGPEGNEQFF
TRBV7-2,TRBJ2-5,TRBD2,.,TGTGCCAGCAGCTTAAATCCCCCTAGCGGGAGGGCTAAGGAGACCCAGTACTTC,CASSLNPPSGRAKETQYF
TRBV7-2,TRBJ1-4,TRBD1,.,TGTGCCAGCAGCCTGACAGGGGTGGTAACTAATGAAAAACTGTTTTTT,CASSLTGVVTNEKLFF
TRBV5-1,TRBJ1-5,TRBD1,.,TGCGCCAGCAGCCTGGGGACAGGGTCCGCATCTCAGCCCCAGCATTTT,CASSLGTGSASQPQHF
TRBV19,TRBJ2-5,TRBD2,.,TGTGCCAGTAGTCCTAGCGGGGGGCTTCTAGAGACCCAGTACTTC,CASSPSGGLLETQYF
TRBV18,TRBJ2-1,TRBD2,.,TGTGCCAGCTCACCACAGCGGGGAAGACACTCCTACAATGAGCAGTTCTTC,CASSPQRGRHSYNEQFF
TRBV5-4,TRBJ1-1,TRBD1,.,TGTGCCAGCAGGGATGTCACAGGGGTAAACACTGAAGCTTTCTTT,CASRDVTGVNTEAFF
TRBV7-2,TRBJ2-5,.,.,TGTGCCAGCAGACCAAGAGCGGGAGAGACCCAGTACTTC,CASRPRAGETQYF
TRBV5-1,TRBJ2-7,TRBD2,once,TGCGCCAGCAGCTTCCTCGGGGCTAGCGGGATCACGAAAGCCTACGAGCAGTACTTC,CASSFLGASGITKAYEQYF